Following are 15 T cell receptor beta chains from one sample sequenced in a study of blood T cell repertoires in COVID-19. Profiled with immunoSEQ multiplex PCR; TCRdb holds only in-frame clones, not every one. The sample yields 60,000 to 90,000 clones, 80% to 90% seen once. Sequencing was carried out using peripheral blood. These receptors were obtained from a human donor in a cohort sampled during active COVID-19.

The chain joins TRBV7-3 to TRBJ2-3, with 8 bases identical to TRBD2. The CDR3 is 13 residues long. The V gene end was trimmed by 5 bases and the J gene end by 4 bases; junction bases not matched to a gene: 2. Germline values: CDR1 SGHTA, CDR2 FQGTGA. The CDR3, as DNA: TGTGCCAGCAGCCCGACTAGCGCAGATACGCAGTATTTT. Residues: CASSPTSADTQYF.

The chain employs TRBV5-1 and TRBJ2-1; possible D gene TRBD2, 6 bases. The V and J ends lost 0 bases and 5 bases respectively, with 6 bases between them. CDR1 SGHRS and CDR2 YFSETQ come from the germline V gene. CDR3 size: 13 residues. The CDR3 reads CASSLAGDNEQFF. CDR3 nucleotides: TGCGCCAGCAGCTTGGCGGGGGACAATGAGCAGTTCTTC.

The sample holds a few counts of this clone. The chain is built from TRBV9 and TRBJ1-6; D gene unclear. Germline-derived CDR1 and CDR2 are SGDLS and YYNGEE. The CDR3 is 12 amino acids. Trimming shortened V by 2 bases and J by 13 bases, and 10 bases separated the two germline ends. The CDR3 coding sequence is TGTGCCAGCAGCGTCGGCAGGCTCCCCCTCCACTTT. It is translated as CASSVGRLPLHF.

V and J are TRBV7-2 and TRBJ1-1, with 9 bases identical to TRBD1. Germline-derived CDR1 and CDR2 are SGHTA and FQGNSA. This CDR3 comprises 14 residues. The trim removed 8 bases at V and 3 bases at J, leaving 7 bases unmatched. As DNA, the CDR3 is TGTGCCAGCGAGATAACAGGGGGCTACACTGAAGCTTTCTTT. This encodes CASEITGGYTEAFF.

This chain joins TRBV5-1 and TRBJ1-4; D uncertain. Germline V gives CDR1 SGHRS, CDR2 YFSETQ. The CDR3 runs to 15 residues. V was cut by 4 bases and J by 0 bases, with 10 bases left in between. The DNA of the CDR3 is TGCGCCAGCAGCGTAGAGCCTGCAACTAATGAAAAACTGTTTTTT. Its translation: CASSVEPATNEKLFF.

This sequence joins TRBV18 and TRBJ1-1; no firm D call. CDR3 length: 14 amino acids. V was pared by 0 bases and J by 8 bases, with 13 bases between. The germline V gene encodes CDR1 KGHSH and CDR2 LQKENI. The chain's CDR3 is CASSPPEMEREAFF. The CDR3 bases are TGTGCCAGCTCACCACCGGAGATGGAACGGGAAGCTTTCTTT.

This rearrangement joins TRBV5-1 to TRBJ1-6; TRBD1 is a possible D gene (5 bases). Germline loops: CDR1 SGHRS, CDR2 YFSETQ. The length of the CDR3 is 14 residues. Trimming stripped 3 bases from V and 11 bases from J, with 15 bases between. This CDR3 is CASSSGEGMAPLHF. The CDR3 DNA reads TGCGCCAGCAGCTCTGGGGAGGGGATGGCACCCCTCCACTTT.

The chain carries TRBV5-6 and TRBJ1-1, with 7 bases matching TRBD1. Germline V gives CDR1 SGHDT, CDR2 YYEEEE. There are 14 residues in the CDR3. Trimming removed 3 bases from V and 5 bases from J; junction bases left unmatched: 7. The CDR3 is CASSSPTGRTEAFF. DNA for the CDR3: TGTGCCAGCAGCTCCCCGACAGGGAGGACTGAAGCTTTCTTT.

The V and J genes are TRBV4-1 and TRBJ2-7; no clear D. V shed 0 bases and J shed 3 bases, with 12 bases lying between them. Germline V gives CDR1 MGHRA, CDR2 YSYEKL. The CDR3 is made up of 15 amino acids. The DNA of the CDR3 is TGCGCCAGCAGCCAAGATGTCAGATCTGACTACGAGCAGTACTTC. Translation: CASSQDVRSDYEQYF.

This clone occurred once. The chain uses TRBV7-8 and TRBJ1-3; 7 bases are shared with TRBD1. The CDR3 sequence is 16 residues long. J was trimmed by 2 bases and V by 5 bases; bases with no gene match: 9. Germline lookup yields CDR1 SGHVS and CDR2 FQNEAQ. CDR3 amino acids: CASSKGGVRTGNTIYF. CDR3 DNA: TGTGCCAGCAGCAAAGGGGGCGTAAGGACTGGAAACACCATATATTTT.

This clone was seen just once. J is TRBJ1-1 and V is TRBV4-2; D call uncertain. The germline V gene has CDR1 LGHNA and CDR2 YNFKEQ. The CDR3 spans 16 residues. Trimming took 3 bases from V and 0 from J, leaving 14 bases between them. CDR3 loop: CASSQHPTGLNTEAFF. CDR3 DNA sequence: TGTGCCAGCAGCCAGCACCCGACGGGATTGAACACTGAAGCTTTCTTT.

Here the CDR3 DNA reads TGTGCCAGCAGCCAAGACCTGCGGGGGGCCAACGTCCTGACTTTC. Its protein is CASSQDLRGANVLTF. The V call is TRBV4-2, the J call TRBJ2-6; no clear D. V was trimmed by 0 bases and J by 4 bases, leaving 7 bases between them. This CDR3 comprises 15 residues. CDR1 is LGHNA, CDR2 YNFKEQ, per germline.

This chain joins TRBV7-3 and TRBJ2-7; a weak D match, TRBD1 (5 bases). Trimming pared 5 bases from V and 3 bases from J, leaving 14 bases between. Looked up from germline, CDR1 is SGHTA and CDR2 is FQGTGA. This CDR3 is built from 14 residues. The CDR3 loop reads CASSANSRGYEQYF. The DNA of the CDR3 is TGTGCCAGCAGCGCTAACAGTAGGGGCTACGAGCAGTACTTC. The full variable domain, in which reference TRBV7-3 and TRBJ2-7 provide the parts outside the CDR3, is GAGVSQTPSNKVTEKGKYVELRCDPISGHTALYWYRQSLGQGPEFLIYFQGTGAADDSGLPNDRFFAVRPEGSVSTLKIQRTERGDSAVYLCASSANSRGYEQYFGPGTRLTVT.

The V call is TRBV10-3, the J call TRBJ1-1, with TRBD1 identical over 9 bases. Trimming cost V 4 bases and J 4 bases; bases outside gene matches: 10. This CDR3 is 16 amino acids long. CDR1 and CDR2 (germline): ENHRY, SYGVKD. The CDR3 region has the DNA TGTGCCATCAGTGGAAAACAGGGGGCAGTGGGCACTGAAGCTTTCTTT. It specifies CAISGKQGAVGTEAFF.

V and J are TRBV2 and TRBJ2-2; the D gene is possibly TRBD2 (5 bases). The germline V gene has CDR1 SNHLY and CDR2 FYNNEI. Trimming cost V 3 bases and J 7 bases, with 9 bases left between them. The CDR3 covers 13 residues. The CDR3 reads CASSEWESGELFF. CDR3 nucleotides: TGTGCCAGCAGTGAGTGGGAGAGCGGGGAGCTGTTTTTT.